This T cell receptor (beta chain) was profiled in a study of CD8+ T cells in alopecia areata. Turning to the study itself: Tofacitinib therapy took 6 to 18 months; 6 months off drug came after. Patients given treatment had severity scored by the percentage of scalp area affected.

Turning to this clone: Its antigen remains unknown.

cDNA serving as the sequencing template came from extracted, reverse transcribed RNA. Libraries were prepared by immunoSEQ multiplex PCR; TCRdb keeps only in-frame clonotypes and omits some of them. Of 150,000 to 200,000 clones in the sample, less than 70% are singletons; the top ten hold roughly 10%. Study-wide points: Unlike in mice, where it was clearer, TCR sharing across patients was less clear, possibly HLA-related.

Described treatment: oral pan-JAK inhibitor, 5-10 mg twice daily. As part of sample collection, lesional scalp punch biopsies and peripheral blood were taken from alopecia areata patients. Germline CDR1 and CDR2: SNHLY and FYNNEI. The CDR3 is 13 amino acids. V lost 8 bases and J lost 3, with 13 bases in between. V is TRBV2 and J is TRBJ1-1, with D maybe TRBD1 (5 bases). The source material was CD8+ T cells sorted from blood, sampled at week 24, from a patient treated with tofacitinib. The clonotype comes from a human donor with alopecia areata. CDR3 DNA: TGTGCCAGCCTCCCGGGGGGTTACACTGAAGCTTTCTTT. It yields the protein CASLPGGYTEAFF. The entire variable domain, with the rest obtained from reference TRBV2 and TRBJ1-1, is as follows: EPEVTQTPSHQVTQMGQEVILRCVPISNHLYFYWYRQILGQKVEFLVSFYNNEISEKSEIFDDQFSVERPDGSNFTLKIRSTKLEDSAMYFCASLPGGYTEAFFGQGTRLTVV.